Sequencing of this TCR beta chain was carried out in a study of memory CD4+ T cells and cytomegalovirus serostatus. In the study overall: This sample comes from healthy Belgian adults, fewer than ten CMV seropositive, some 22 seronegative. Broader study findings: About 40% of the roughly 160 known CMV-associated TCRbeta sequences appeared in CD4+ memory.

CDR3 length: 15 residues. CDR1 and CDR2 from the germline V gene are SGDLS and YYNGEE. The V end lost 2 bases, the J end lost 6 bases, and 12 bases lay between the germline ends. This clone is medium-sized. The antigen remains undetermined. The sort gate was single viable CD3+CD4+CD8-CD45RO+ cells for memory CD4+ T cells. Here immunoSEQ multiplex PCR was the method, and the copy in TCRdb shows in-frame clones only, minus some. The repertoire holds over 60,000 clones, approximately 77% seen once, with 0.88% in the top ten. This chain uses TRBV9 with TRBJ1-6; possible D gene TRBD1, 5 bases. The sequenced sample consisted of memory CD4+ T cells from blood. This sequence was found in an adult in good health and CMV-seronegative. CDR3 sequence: CASSVAVTANSPLHF. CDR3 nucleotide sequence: TGTGCCAGCAGCGTTGCTGTGACAGCTAATTCACCCCTCCACTTT.